The entry that follows covers one T cell receptor beta chain sequence. These data come from a study of blood T cell repertoires in COVID-19. Study summary: Sources were T cells, B-cell-depleted T cells, or PBMCs; the material itself was cDNA or gDNA.

Using immunoSEQ multiplex PCR, the repertoire was profiled, and TCRdb retains in-frame clones only, with some absent. The data contain some 300,000 clones, 90% of them seen just once; the ten biggest clones take up 3.5% to 5%. Enrolled through a virtual design, the participants were between about 18 and 100 years of age and came from fewer than 30 US areas. Membership in each cohort depended on participant-reported clinical history. It was within 2 weeks before study entry that exposed participants met a COVID-19 case. The CDR3 loop spans 15 amino acids. Trimming at V came to 3 bases and at J to 4 bases, leaving 2 bases not matched to a gene. The germline CDR1 and CDR2 sequences are SNHLY and FYNNEI.

This clonotype originated in a woman aged 25 to 45 who had been exposed to COVID-19. The sample taken for sequencing was PBMCs or T cells enriched from blood (not recorded which). This chain uses TRBV2 with TRBJ2-1, with 11 bases that match TRBD2. CDR3 coding DNA: TGTGCCAGCAGTGACGGACTAGCGGGTTACAATGAGCAGTTCTTC. Protein: CASSDGLAGYNEQFF.